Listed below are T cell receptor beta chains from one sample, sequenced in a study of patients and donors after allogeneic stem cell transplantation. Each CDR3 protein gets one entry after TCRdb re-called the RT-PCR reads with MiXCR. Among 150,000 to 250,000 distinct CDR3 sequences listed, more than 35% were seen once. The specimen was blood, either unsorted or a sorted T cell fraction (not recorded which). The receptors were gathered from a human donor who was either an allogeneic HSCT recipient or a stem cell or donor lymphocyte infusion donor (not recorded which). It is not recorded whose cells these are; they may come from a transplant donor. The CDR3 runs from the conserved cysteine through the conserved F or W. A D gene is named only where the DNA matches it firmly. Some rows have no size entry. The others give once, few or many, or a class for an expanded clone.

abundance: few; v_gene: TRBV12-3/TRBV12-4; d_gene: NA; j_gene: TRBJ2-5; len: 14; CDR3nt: TGTGCCAGCAGTTTCACAGGGTTTCAAGAGACCCAGTACTTC; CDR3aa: CASSFTGFQETQYF
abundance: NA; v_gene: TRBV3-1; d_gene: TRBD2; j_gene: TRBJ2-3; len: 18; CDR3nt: TGTGCCAGCAGCCAAGAAGAACTAGCGGGAGTTAACACAGATACGCAGTATTTT; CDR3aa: CASSQEELAGVNTDTQYF
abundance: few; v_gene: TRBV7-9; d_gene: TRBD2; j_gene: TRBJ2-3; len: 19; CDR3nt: TGTGCCAGCAGCCCCTGGACTAGCGGGAGTCGGATGAGCACAGATACGCAGTATTTT; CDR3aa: CASSPWTSGSRMSTDTQYF
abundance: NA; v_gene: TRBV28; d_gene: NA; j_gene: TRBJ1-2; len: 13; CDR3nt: TGTGCCAGCAGTCCGACACCTAACTATGGCTACACCTTC; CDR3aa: CASSPTPNYGYTF
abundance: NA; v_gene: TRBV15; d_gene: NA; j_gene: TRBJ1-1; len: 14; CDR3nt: TGTGCCACCAGCCTGGGAGGCAGCCAACTTGAAGCTTTCTTT; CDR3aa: CATSLGGSQLEAFF
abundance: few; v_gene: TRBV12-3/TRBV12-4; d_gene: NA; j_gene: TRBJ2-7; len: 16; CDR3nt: TGTGCCAGCAGCCTAATCCGGGCAGGCTCGTCCTACGAGCAGTACTTC; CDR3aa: CASSLIRAGSSYEQYF
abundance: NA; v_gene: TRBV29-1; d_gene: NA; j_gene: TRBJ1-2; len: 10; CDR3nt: TGCAGCGTTACAAGCGATGGCTACACCTTC; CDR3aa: CSVTSDGYTF
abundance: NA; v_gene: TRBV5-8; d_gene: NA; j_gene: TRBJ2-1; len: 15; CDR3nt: TGTGCCAGCAGCTTACCCCCTGGGGCGGGAAATGAGCAGTTCTTC; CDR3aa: CASSLPPGAGNEQFF
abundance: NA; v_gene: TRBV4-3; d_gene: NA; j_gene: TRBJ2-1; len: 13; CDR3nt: TGCGCCAGCAGCCAAGATCTCATATATGAGCAGTTCTTC; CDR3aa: CASSQDLIYEQFF
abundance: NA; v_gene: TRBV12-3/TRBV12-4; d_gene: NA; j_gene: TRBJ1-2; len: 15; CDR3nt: TGTGCCAGCAGTGACGGGACGGAGGATTTGTATGGCTACACCTTC; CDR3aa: CASSDGTEDLYGYTF
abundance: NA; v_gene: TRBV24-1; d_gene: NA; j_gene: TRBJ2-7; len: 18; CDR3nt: TGTGCCACCAGTGATTTGGCCCCGATCAGTCGGAGCTCCTACGAGCAGTACTTC; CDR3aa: CATSDLAPISRSSYEQYF
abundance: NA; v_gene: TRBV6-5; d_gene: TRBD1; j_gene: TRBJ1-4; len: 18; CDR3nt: TGTGCCAGCAGTTACTCGAACCTCCTCGGACAGGGAAATGAAAAACTGTTTTTT; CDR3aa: CASSYSNLLGQGNEKLFF
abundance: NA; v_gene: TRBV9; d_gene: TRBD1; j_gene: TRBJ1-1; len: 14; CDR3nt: TGTGCCAGCAGCGACAGGGGGCCGGGCACTGAAGCTTTCTTT; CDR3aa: CASSDRGPGTEAFF
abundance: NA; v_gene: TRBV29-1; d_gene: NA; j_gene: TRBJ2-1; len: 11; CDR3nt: TGCAGCGTTCGTATCTACAATGAGCAGTTCTTC; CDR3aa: CSVRIYNEQFF
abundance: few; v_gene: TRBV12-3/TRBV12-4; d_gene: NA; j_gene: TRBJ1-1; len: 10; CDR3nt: TGTGCCACCGTGGGCACTGAAGCTTTCTTT; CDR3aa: CATVGTEAFF
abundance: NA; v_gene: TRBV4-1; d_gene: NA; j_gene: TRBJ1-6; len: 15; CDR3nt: TGCGCCAGCGCCGAGAGCGGGTTGGGGAACTCACCCCTCCACTTT; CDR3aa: CASAESGLGNSPLHF
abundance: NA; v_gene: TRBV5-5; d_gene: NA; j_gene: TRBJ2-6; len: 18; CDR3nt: TGTGCCAGCAGCGAAGAGTTTCCGACGAACTCTGGGGCCAACGTCCTGACTTTC; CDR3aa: CASSEEFPTNSGANVLTF
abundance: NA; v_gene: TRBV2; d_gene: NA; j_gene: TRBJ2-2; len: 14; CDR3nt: TGTGCCAGCAGTGAAGGGAGGGCCAACGGGGAGCTGTTTTTT; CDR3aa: CASSEGRANGELFF